The clone carrying this T cell receptor beta chain was seen a few times. The target antigen is unknown. The data were obtained in a study of CD8 T cells in ankylosing spondylitis. Study results and caveats: As reported, disease-linked clones showed significant enrichment in matched ankylosing spondylitis synovial fluid.

5'-RACE, quantitative and with molecular barcodes, yielded the TCR beta libraries. TCRdb analysed the 5' RACE reads with MiXCR anew, one entry per CDR3 protein. The sample consists of about 320,000 distinct CDR3 sequences, roughly 10% of them appearing once. CDR1 and CDR2 from the germline V gene are MGHRA and YSYEKL. V lost 8 bases to trimming and J lost 8 bases, with 13 bases between them. This CDR3 comprises 12 residues. The sequenced material came from blood, either unsorted or a sorted T cell fraction (not recorded which). This clonotype was sampled from a female donor with ankylosing spondylitis or in good health (not recorded which). The J gene is TRBJ2-1, the V gene TRBV4-1, with D possibly being TRBD1 (7 bases). Here the CDR3 reads CASGGGPDEQFF. DNA of the CDR3: TGCGCCAGCGGAGGGGGCCCCGATGAGCAGTTCTTC.